The next 5 T cell receptor beta chains were all read from a single sample in a study of glioma-infiltrating T cells after dendritic cell vaccination. The method was immunoSEQ multiplex PCR; TCRdb's version includes in-frame clones alone and lacks a portion of them. The sample has under 100,000 clones, about 90% seen once. Sample: blood, taken before dendritic cell vaccination. These TCRs come from a human donor with glioblastoma.

The genes are TRBV14 and TRBJ2-1; D is unresolved. CDR3 length equals 13 residues. V was trimmed by 4 bases and J by 4 bases, leaving 8 bases between them. CDR1 is SGHDN and CDR2 is FVKESK in the germline V gene. The DNA for the CDR3 is TGTGCCAGCAGCCGGCGGCTATACAATGAGCAGTTCTTC. This codes for CASSRRLYNEQFF.

CDR3 in DNA: TGTGCCAGCAGTGCAGACAGCCTAGGCTCCGGGGAGCTGTTTTTT. Protein product: CASSADSLGSGELFF. The chain employs TRBV6-4 and TRBJ2-2; weak D call: TRBD1 (5 bases). The CDR3 totals 15 residues. V was pared by 4 bases and J by 6 bases, with 15 bases between. Germline V gene lookup returns CDR1 MRHNA and CDR2 SNTAGT.

The chain couples TRBV27 to TRBJ1-5, with TRBD1 matching over 11 bases. J lost 6 bases, V lost 6 bases, and 4 bases had no gene match. Germline values: CDR1 MNHEY, CDR2 SMNVEV (reference sequence). This CDR3 is 14 amino acids long. The CDR3 loop reads CASRRTGGFQPQHF. CDR3 nucleotides: TGTGCCAGCAGGAGGACAGGGGGCTTTCAGCCCCAGCATTTT.

This clone occurred once. The chain employs TRBV6-5 and TRBJ1-5; the D gene is possibly TRBD1 (5 bases). CDR1 and CDR2 (germline): MNHEY, SVGAGI. The CDR3 has 14 amino acids. Trimming removed 6 bases at V and 7 bases at J, with 16 bases between. CDR3 sequence: CASRTGGEAQPQHF. The CDR3 coding sequence is TGTGCCAGCAGAACGGGGGGGGAGGCGCAGCCCCAGCATTTT.

The CDR3 sequence: CASRRGGGDNEQFF. As DNA, the CDR3 is TGTGCCAGCAGACGAGGTGGAGGGGACAATGAGCAGTTCTTC. This chain links TRBV27 with TRBJ2-1, with D possibly being TRBD2 (6 bases). Germline loops: CDR1 MNHEY, CDR2 SMNVEV (reference sequence). V lost 6 bases and J lost 5, with 14 bases in between. The CDR3 runs 14 residues.